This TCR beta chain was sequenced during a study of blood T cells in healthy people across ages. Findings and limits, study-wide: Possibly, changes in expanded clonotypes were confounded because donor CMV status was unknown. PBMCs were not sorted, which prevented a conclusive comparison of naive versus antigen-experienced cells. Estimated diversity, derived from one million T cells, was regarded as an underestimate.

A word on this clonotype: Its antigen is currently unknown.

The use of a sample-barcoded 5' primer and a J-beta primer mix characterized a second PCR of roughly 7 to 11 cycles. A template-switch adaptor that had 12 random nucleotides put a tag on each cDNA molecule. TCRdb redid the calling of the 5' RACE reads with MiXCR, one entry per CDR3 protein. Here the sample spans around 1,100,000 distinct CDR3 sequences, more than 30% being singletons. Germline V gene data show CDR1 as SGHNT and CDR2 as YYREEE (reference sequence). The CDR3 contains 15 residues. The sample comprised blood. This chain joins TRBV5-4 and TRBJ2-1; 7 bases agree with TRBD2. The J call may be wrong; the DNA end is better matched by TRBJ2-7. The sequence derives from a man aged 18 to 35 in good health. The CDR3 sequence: CASSFRGGVYNEQYF. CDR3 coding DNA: TGTGCCAGCAGCTTTCGTGGGGGGGTCTACAATGAGCAGTACTTC.